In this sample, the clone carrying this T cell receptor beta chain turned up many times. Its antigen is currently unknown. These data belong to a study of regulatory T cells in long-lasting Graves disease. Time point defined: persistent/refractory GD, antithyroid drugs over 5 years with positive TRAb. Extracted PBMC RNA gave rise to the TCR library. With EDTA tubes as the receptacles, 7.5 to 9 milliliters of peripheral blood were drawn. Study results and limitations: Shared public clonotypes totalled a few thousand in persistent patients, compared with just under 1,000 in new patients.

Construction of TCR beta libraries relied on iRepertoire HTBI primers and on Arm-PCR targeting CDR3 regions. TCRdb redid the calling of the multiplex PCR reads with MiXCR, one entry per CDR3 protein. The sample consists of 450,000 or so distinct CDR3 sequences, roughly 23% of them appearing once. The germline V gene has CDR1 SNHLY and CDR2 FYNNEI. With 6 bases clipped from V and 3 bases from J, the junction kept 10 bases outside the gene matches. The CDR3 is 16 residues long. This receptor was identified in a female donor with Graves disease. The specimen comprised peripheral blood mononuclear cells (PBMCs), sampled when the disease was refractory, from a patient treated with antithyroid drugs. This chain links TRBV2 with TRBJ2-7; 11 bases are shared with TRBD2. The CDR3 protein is CASSGGRLAGIYEQYF. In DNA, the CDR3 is TGTGCCAGCAGCGGTGGGAGACTAGCGGGAATCTACGAGCAGTACTTC.